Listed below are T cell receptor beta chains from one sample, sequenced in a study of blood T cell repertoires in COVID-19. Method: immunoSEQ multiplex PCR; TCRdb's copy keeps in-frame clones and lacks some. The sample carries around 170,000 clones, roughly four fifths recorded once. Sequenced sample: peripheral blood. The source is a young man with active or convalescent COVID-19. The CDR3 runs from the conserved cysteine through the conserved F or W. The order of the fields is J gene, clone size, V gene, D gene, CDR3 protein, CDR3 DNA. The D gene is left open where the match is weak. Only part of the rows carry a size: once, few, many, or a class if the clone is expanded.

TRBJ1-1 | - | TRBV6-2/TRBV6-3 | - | CASNPSHRPGAFF | TGTGCCAGCAACCCGTCCCACAGGCCGGGAGCTTTCTTT
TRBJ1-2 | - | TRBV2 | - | CASNEGVVDGYTF | TGTGCCAGCAACGAAGGGGTTGTGGATGGCTACACCTTC
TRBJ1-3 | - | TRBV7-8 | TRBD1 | CASSLEARGLGNTIYF | TGTGCCAGCAGCTTAGAGGCCAGGGGGTTAGGAAACACCATATATTTT
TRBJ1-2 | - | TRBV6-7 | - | CASLDYAKSVYGYTF | TGTGCCAGCCTAGACTATGCTAAGAGTGTCTATGGCTACACCTTC
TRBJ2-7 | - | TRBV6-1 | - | CASSDLATRGEQYF | TGTGCCAGCAGTGATCTAGCGACCCGGGGGGAGCAGTACTTC
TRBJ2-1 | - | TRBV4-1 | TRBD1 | CASSQEQGYEQFF | TGCGCCAGCAGCCAAGAACAGGGGTATGAGCAGTTCTTC
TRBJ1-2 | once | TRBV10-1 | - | CAMTDSNYGYTF | TGCGCCATGACGGACAGTAACTATGGCTACACCTTC
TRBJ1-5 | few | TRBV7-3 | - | CARKKGGRYDQPQHF | TGTGCCAGAAAGAAGGGCGGGCGGTACGATCAGCCCCAGCATTTT
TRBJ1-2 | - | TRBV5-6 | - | CASSLDRLVEGYTF | TGTGCCAGCAGCTTGGACAGGCTCGTCGAAGGCTACACCTTC
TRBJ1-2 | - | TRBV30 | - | CAWSPGGDGYTF | TGTGCCTGGAGTCCGGGGGGCGATGGCTACACCTTC
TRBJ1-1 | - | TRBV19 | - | CASSIGTPMNTEAFF | TGTGCCAGTAGTATAGGGACACCGATGAACACTGAAGCTTTCTTT
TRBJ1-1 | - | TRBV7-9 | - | CASSLSAGDSAKAFF | TGTGCCAGCAGCTTGAGTGCTGGTGACTCCGCTAAAGCTTTCTTT
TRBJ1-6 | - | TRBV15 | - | CATSREGVGWNSPLHF | TGTGCCACCAGCAGAGAAGGGGTAGGCTGGAATTCACCCCTCCACTTT
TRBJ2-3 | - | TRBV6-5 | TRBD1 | CASSPGTDTDTQYF | TGTGCCAGCAGCCCCGGGACAGACACAGATACGCAGTATTTT
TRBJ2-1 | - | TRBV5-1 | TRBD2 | CASSTSGGHNEQFF | TGCGCCAGCTCCACTAGCGGGGGCCACAATGAGCAGTTCTTC
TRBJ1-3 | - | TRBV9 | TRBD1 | CASSVGDRGNTIYF | TGTGCCAGCAGCGTAGGGGACAGGGGAAACACCATATATTTT
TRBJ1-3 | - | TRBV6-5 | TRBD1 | CASRLQGEWGNTIYF | TGTGCCAGCAGACTCCAGGGGGAATGGGGAAACACCATATATTTT
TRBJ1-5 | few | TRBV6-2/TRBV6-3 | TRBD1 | CASSRPGTGGGTQPQHF | TGTGCCAGCAGCCGTCCCGGGACAGGGGGCGGCACGCAGCCCCAGCATTTT
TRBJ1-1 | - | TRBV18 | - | CASSPQRTDTEAFF | TGTGCCAGCTCACCTCAAAGAACTGACACTGAAGCTTTCTTT
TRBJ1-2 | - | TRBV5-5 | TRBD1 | CASSFPPGTGVINYGYTF | TGTGCCAGCAGCTTTCCGCCCGGGACAGGGGTGATTAACTATGGCTACACCTTC
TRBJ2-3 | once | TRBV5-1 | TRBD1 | CASSLLGQGSGDTQYF | TGCGCCAGCAGCTTGCTAGGACAGGGGTCGGGAGATACGCAGTATTTT
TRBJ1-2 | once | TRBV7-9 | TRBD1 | CASSLSGQGSLGYTF | TGTGCCAGCAGCTTGAGTGGACAGGGATCTCTTGGCTACACCTTC
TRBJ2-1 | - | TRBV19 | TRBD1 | CASTVGQSSYNEQFF | TGTGCCAGTACCGTGGGACAGAGCTCCTACAATGAGCAGTTCTTC
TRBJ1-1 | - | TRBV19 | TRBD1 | CASSTAIRGPEAFF | TGTGCCAGTAGTACCGCAATCAGGGGGCCTGAAGCTTTCTTT
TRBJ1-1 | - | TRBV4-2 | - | CASSQDGRGITEAFF | TGTGCCAGCAGCCAAGATGGGCGGGGGATCACTGAAGCTTTCTTT
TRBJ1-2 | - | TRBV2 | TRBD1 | CASSVRTGDYGYTF | TGTGCCAGCAGTGTCCGGACAGGAGACTATGGCTACACCTTC
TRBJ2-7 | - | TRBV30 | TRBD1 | CAWSPRDRSSYEQYF | TGTGCCTGGAGTCCCCGGGACAGAAGCTCCTACGAGCAGTACTTC
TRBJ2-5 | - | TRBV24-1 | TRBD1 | CATSDSGGTGGLETQYF | TGTGCCACCAGTGATTCAGGGGGGACAGGGGGCTTGGAGACCCAGTACTTC
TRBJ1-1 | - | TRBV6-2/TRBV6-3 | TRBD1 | CASSYRFPGQGERTEAFF | TGTGCCAGCAGTTACCGTTTCCCGGGACAGGGGGAAAGGACTGAAGCTTTCTTT
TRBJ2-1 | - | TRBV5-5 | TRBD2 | CASSSPSGYNEQFF | TGTGCCAGCAGCTCACCTAGCGGTTACAATGAGCAGTTCTTC
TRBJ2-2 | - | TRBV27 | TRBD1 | CASSLATPQLGGRTGELFF | TGTGCCAGCAGTTTAGCTACCCCCCAGTTAGGGGGCAGAACCGGGGAGCTGTTTTTT
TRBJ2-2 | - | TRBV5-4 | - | CASSYRSSNTGELFF | TGTGCCAGCAGCTACAGGTCCTCGAACACCGGGGAGCTGTTTTTT
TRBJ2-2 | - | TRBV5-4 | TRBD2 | CASSLSGRGGDGELFF | TGTGCCAGCAGCCTTAGCGGGAGGGGTGGAGACGGGGAGCTGTTTTTT
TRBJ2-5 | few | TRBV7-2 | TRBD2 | CASRRRLAGEETQYF | TGTGCCAGCAGACGCCGACTAGCGGGAGAGGAGACCCAGTACTTC
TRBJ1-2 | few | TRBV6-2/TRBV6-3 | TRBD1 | CASSYPGGYGYTF | TGTGCCAGCAGTTACCCAGGGGGCTATGGCTACACCTTC
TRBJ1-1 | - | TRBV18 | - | CASSPASDRRNTEAFF | TGTGCCAGCTCACCAGCCTCGGACAGACGGAACACTGAAGCTTTCTTT
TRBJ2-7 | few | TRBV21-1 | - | CASSNFGLAVILPEQYF | TGTGCCAGCAGCAATTTTGGACTAGCGGTTATCCTCCCCGAGCAGTACTTC
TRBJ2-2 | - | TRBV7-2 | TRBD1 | CASSLGQGGFGELFF | TGTGCCAGCAGCTTGGGACAGGGTGGGTTCGGGGAGCTGTTTTTT
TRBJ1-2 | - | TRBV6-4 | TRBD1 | CASRLSTGGGSGYTF | TGTGCCAGCAGATTGTCGACAGGGGGAGGGAGTGGCTACACCTTC
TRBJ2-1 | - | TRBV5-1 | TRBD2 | CASSSGSGVNEQFF | TGCGCCAGCAGCTCTGGTAGCGGGGTGAATGAGCAGTTCTTC
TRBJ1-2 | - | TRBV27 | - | CASSLSKTEGGYTF | TGTGCCAGCAGTTTATCGAAAACAGAGGGTGGCTACACCTTC
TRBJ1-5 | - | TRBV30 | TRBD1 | CAWSGQGPLSSNQPQHF | TGTGCCTGGAGTGGACAGGGGCCCTTATCGAGCAATCAGCCCCAGCATTTT
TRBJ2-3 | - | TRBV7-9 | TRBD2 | CASSLSLGGGADTQYF | TGTGCCAGCAGTCTCTCTTTGGGCGGGGGTGCAGATACGCAGTATTTT
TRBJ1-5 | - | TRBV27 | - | CASSSTQVSNQPQHF | TGTGCCAGCAGTTCGACCCAGGTTAGCAATCAGCCCCAGCATTTT
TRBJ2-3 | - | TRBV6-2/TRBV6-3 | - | CASSYSTGRSDTQYF | TGTGCCAGCAGTTACTCGACCGGGAGATCAGATACGCAGTATTTT
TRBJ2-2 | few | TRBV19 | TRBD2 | CASSIAGAGARAGELFF | TGTGCCAGTAGTATAGCTGGGGCGGGAGCGCGGGCCGGGGAGCTGTTTTTT
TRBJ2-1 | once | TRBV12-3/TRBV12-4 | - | CASSLTSMHEQFF | TGTGCCAGCAGTTTAACTAGTATGCATGAGCAGTTCTTC
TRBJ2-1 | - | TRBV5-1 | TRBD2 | CASSLGLAGSYNEQFF | TGCGCCAGCAGCTTGGGACTAGCGGGGTCCTACAATGAGCAGTTCTTC
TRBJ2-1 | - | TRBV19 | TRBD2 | CASSGLAGAYNEQFF | TGTGCCAGTAGTGGATTAGCGGGGGCCTACAATGAGCAGTTCTTC
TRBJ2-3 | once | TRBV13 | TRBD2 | CASSRLADTDTQYF | TGTGCCAGCAGCCGACTAGCGGACACAGATACGCAGTATTTT
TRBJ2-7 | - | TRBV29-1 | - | CSAGADSSYEQYF | TGCAGCGCAGGGGCAGACAGCTCCTACGAGCAGTACTTC
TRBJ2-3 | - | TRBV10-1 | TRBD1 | CASLSYRGWADTQYF | TGCGCCAGCCTCAGTTACAGGGGGTGGGCAGATACGCAGTATTTT
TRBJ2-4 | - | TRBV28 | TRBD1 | CASSPQGKSAKNIQYF | TGTGCCAGCAGTCCACAGGGGAAGAGCGCCAAAAACATTCAGTACTTC